These 10 T cell receptor beta chains originate from one sample sequenced in a study of control samples from healthy donors and cancer patients. Here immunoSEQ multiplex PCR was the method, and the copy in TCRdb shows in-frame clones only, minus some. This sample has roughly 88,000 clones; about 85% occur once, and the top ten carry approximately 20%. The specimen was blood. The origin of the receptors is a man aged 30-40 years in good health.

The chain carries TRBV12-3 or TRBV12-4 and TRBJ2-2; D unclear. This CDR3 has 12 residues. V was shortened by 4 bases and J by 5 bases, with 5 bases between the two germline ends. In DNA form, the CDR3 reads TGTGCCAGCAGTTGGGGAACCGGGGAGCTGTTTTTT. Residues: CASSWGTGELFF.

This chain joins TRBV5-8 and TRBJ1-1; D is possibly TRBD1 (5 bases). Germline values: CDR1 SGHTS, CDR2 YDEGEE. The length of the CDR3 is 16 residues. V lost 4 bases and J lost 3, with 19 bases in between. The CDR3 loop is CASSGLLGGDDTEAFF. The CDR3 DNA reads TGTGCCAGCAGCGGGCTTCTTGGGGGGGATGACACTGAAGCTTTCTTT.

V and J are TRBV3-1 (or the pseudogene TRBV3-2) and TRBJ1-1, with D unclear. CDR1 LGHDT and CDR2 YNNKEL come from the germline V gene (reference sequence). The CDR3 covers 11 residues. Trimming pared 8 bases from V and 7 bases from J, leaving 11 bases between. CDR3 residues: CASETTDEAFF. CDR3 nucleotides: TGTGCCAGCGAGACGACGGATGAAGCTTTCTTT.

This sequence joins TRBV9 and TRBJ2-1; 8 bases line up with TRBD2. Germline V lookup: CDR1 SGDLS, CDR2 YYNGEE. V lost 3 bases to trimming and J lost 8 bases; unmatched junction nucleotides: 7. This CDR3 region has 14 residues. The CDR3 DNA is TGTGCCAGCAGCGGTCCTAGCGGGCGGCATGAGCAGTTCTTC. Amino acids: CASSGPSGRHEQFF.

Written as DNA, the CDR3 is TGTGCCAGCAGCCCCGGGGGATCAGATACGCAGTATTTT. Residues: CASSPGGSDTQYF. The V gene is TRBV7-3, the J gene TRBJ2-3, with D possibly TRBD2 on 6 matching bases. The length of the CDR3 is 13 residues. Germline V lookup: CDR1 SGHTA, CDR2 FQGTGA. Trimming pared 5 bases from V and 4 bases from J, leaving 10 bases between.

V and J are TRBV30 and TRBJ2-3, with 11 positions matching TRBD2. Germline assignment: CDR1 GTSNPN and CDR2 SVGIG (reference sequence). This CDR3 is built from 14 residues. V shed 3 bases, J shed 3 bases, and the junction held 2 bases outside the gene matches. CDR3 loop: CAWRLAGATDTQYF. The CDR3, as DNA: TGTGCCTGGAGACTAGCGGGGGCTACAGATACGCAGTATTTT.

This chain connects TRBV6-5 to TRBJ1-1; D is possibly TRBD1 (6 bases). The ends were cut back, 6 bases at V and 4 bases at J, with 12 bases in the middle. Germline loops: CDR1 MNHEY, CDR2 SVGAGI. This CDR3 is built from 13 residues. The CDR3 DNA is TGTGCCAGCAGGAGTCAGGGGACCACTGAAGCTTTCTTT. This translates into CASRSQGTTEAFF.

V is TRBV5-1 and J is TRBJ2-3; D is undetermined. Germline V CDR1 and CDR2: SGHRS, YFSETQ. V dropped 0 bases and J dropped 3 bases, with 8 bases sitting between them. The CDR3 runs 14 residues. DNA of the CDR3: TGCGCCAGCAGCTTGGCTGCTTTTACAGATACGCAGTATTTT. It encodes CASSLAAFTDTQYF.

The chain carries TRBV6-5 and TRBJ1-3, with D hard to call. Trimming left V 6 bases short and J 4 bases short, with 13 bases between. The CDR3 spans 14 residues. CDR1 MNHEY and CDR2 SVGAGI come from the germline V gene. The CDR3 loop is CASRPDMTGNTIYF. For the CDR3, the DNA is TGTGCCAGCAGACCAGACATGACCGGAAACACCATATATTTT.

V is TRBV19 and J is TRBJ1-1, with TRBD1 matching over 8 bases. CDR1 and CDR2 (germline): LNHDA, SQIVND (reference sequence). The V segment lost 6 bases and the J segment 9 bases; nucleotides outside the gene matches: 3. The CDR3 totals 11 residues. Here the CDR3 DNA reads TGTGCCAGTAGCCGGACAGGGAAAGCTTTCTTT. Translation gives CASSRTGKAFF.